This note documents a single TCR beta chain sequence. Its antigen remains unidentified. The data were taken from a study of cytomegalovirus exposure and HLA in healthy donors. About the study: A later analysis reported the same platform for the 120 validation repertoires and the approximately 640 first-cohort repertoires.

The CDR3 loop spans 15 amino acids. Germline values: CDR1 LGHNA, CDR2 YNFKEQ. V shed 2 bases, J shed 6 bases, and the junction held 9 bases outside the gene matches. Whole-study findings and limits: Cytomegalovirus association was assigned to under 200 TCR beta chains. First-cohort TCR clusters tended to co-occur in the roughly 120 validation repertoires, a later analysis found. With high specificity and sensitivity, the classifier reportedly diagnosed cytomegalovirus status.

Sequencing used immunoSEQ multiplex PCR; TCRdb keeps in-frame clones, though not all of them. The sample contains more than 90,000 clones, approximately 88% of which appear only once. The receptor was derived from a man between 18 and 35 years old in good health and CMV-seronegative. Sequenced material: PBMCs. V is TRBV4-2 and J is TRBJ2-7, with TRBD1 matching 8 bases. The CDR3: CASSQSLTGGGEQYF. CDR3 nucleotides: TGTGCCAGCAGCCAATCACTCACAGGGGGTGGCGAGCAGTACTTC.